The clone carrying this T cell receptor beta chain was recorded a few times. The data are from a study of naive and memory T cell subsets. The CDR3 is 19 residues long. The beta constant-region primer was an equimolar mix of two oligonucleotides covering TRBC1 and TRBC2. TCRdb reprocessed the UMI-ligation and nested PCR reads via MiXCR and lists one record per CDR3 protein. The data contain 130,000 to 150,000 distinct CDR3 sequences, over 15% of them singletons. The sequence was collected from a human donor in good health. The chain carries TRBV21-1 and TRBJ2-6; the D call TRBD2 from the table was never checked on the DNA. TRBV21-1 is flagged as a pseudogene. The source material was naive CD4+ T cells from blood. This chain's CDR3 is CASSKDRREVYSGANVLTF. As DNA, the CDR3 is TGTGCCAGCAGCAAAGATCGAAGGGAGGTCTACTCTGGGGCCAACGTCCTGACTTTC.